This TCR beta chain was profiled in a study of control samples from healthy donors and cancer patients. Germline values: CDR1 SGHTS, CDR2 YDEGEE. The CDR3 runs to 13 residues. V was cut by 1 base and J by 1 base, with 5 bases left in between. Some clones are missing from TCRdb's copy, which holds only in-frame ones; the method was immunoSEQ multiplex PCR. The top ten hold approximately 1% of the sample, which has approximately 150,000 clones, roughly 95% seen once. The clonotype comes from a woman in her twenties or thirties in good health. Material: blood. The genes are TRBV5-8 and TRBJ1-1; no firm D call. CDR3 nucleotide sequence: TGTGCCAGCAGCTTGCTAGGGAACACTGAAGCTTTCTTT. Translation gives CASSLLGNTEAFF.